This is a list of T cell receptor beta chains from one sample in a study of PD-L1 blockade in urothelial cancer. Clones were sequenced by immunoSEQ multiplex PCR, and TCRdb holds only the in-frame ones, with some missing. The data show about 20,000 clones, with around 90% seen just once and more than 3% held by the top ten. The specimen was PBMCs, collected around atezolizumab (anti-PD-L1) treatment. The receptors shown here come from a man aged 50 or older with urothelial cancer. Each CDR3 is given with its conserved first and last residue. The D gene is left open where the match is weak. Not every row has a clone size; where given, it reads once, few, many or a size class.

v_gene	d_gene	j_gene	abundance	CDR3nt	CDR3aa
TRBV27	.	TRBJ1-2	.	TGTGCCAGCAGTTTAGGGGCCGACTCTGGCTACACCTTC	CASSLGADSGYTF
TRBV6-1	TRBD1	TRBJ2-3	.	TGTGCCAGCAGCCCACAGGGGGCCTCCACAGATACGCAGTATTTT	CASSPQGASTDTQYF
TRBV6-1	TRBD2	TRBJ2-7	.	TGTGCCAGCAGTGGGACTAGCGGGGGTTACGAGCAGTACTTC	CASSGTSGGYEQYF
TRBV18	TRBD1	TRBJ1-2	.	TGTGCCAGCTCACCTTCCGGGACAGGGAATGGCTATGGCTACACCTTC	CASSPSGTGNGYGYTF
TRBV29-1	TRBD1	TRBJ2-7	.	TGCAGCGTTGAAAGGTTGCGGACAGGGAGCTCCTACGAGCAGTACTTC	CSVERLRTGSSYEQYF
TRBV9	TRBD1	TRBJ1-5	few	TGTGCCAGCAGCGAGACAGGGAGTCAGCCCCAGCATTTT	CASSETGSQPQHF
TRBV10-1	.	TRBJ2-7	.	TGCGCCAGCAGCTCAGGACAGACTCCCTACGAGCAGTACTTC	CASSSGQTPYEQYF
TRBV29-1	TRBD2	TRBJ2-5	.	TGCAGCGTTGAGGGACTAGCGCAAGAGACCCAGTACTTC	CSVEGLAQETQYF
TRBV29-1	.	TRBJ2-3	.	TGCAGCGTTGACGGGGGAGTACGCACAGATACGCAGTATTTT	CSVDGGVRTDTQYF
TRBV4-1	TRBD2	TRBJ2-3	.	TGCGCCAGCAGCCAACGGGAGGGAACGGGTTCGGCAGATACGCAGTATTTT	CASSQREGTGSADTQYF
TRBV7-6	.	TRBJ1-1	.	TGTGCCAGCAGCCCCTGGGGGGTTATCACTGAAGCTTTCTTT	CASSPWGVITEAFF
TRBV27	TRBD2	TRBJ2-5	.	TGTGCCAGCAGTTTATCCGGTGCGGCTAGCGGGGGGACAGAGACCCAGTACTTC	CASSLSGAASGGTETQYF
TRBV19	.	TRBJ2-7	.	TGTGCCAGTAGTCGAGGGAGAACCTACGAGCAGTACTTC	CASSRGRTYEQYF
TRBV27	TRBD1	TRBJ2-7	.	TGTGCCAGCAGTCCGGACAGGGTCCGATACGAGCAGTACTTC	CASSPDRVRYEQYF
TRBV28	.	TRBJ2-7	once	TGTGCCAGCAGTACGGTCCCGCGAGAGCAGTACTTC	CASSTVPREQYF
TRBV7-2	.	TRBJ2-1	.	TGTGCCAGCAGCATACCGGGACTGAGGGAGCAGTTCTTC	CASSIPGLREQFF
TRBV5-1	.	TRBJ2-1	.	TGCGCCAGCAGCGAAAGCTTCTCCTACAATGAGCAGTTCTTC	CASSESFSYNEQFF
TRBV19	TRBD2	TRBJ2-5	.	TGTGCCAGTAGTATCGGGAGGGAGGAGACCCAGTACTTC	CASSIGREETQYF
TRBV11-1	.	TRBJ1-1	.	TGTGCCAGCAGCTTAGATCTTCCGGGGAACACTGAAGCTTTCTTT	CASSLDLPGNTEAFF
TRBV23-1	.	TRBJ1-5	.	TGCGCCAGCAGTCTGGCAGGGCGGTGTCAGCCCCAGCATTTT	CASSLAGRCQPQHF
TRBV28	TRBD1	TRBJ1-3	.	TGTGCCAGCAGTTGGGGCACAGGGGTTGGAAACACCATATATTTT	CASSWGTGVGNTIYF
TRBV28	TRBD1	TRBJ1-3	.	TGTGCCAGCAGTTTAGACAGGGGACTCTCTGGAAACACCATATATTTT	CASSLDRGLSGNTIYF
TRBV30	TRBD2	TRBJ2-3	.	TGTGCCTGGAGTGTAAGTTTAGCGGGGGGTTCCACAGATACGCAGTATTTT	CAWSVSLAGGSTDTQYF
TRBV2	.	TRBJ1-2	few	TGTGCCAGCAGTCGAATGGGGCCAGGAGGCTACACCTTC	CASSRMGPGGYTF
TRBV10-1	.	TRBJ2-3	.	TGCGCCAGCAGTCCCCGGGAAGAGGGCACAGATACGCAGTATTTT	CASSPREEGTDTQYF
TRBV18	TRBD1	TRBJ2-7	.	TGTGCCAGCTCACCACCGTCCAGGGGGCTCTGGGACGAGCAGTACTTC	CASSPPSRGLWDEQYF
TRBV27	TRBD1	TRBJ2-7	.	TGTGCCACCTCCCGAGGGGGCGCTTGGTACGAGCAGTACTTC	CATSRGGAWYEQYF
TRBV4-3	TRBD1	TRBJ2-5	.	TGCGCCAGCAGCCAAGATCCGACAGGGCCCAAGAAGACCCAGTACTTC	CASSQDPTGPKKTQYF
TRBV28	TRBD2	TRBJ2-3	.	TGTGCCAGCAGTTTATGGGGTAGCGGGACCACAGATACGCAGTATTTT	CASSLWGSGTTDTQYF
TRBV6-6	TRBD1	TRBJ1-4	.	TGTGCCAGCAGTAACTGGGACAGGAGGGAATGGAAACTGTTTTTT	CASSNWDRREWKLFF
TRBV5-1	.	TRBJ2-3	.	TGCGCCAGCAGCTTAGAAAGATTTGGGGCCCGCACAGATACGCAGTATTTT	CASSLERFGARTDTQYF
TRBV18	TRBD1	TRBJ1-1	.	TGTGCCAGCTCACCCGGGACAGGGGGAGGCACTGAAGCTTTCTTT	CASSPGTGGGTEAFF
TRBV5-1	.	TRBJ2-3	.	TGCGCCAGCTACGTGAGGCAGGGTCACACAGATACGCAGTATTTT	CASYVRQGHTDTQYF
TRBV19	.	TRBJ1-3	once	TGTGCCAGTAGCCTGGTTGGACTCTCTGGAAACACCATATATTTT	CASSLVGLSGNTIYF
TRBV6-1	.	TRBJ1-3	few	TGTGCCAGCAGTGCTATTGTACCTCTCTCTGGAAACACCATATATTTT	CASSAIVPLSGNTIYF
TRBV30	.	TRBJ1-2	.	TGTGCCTGGAGTGTGGAGGCCAACTATGGCTACACCTTC	CAWSVEANYGYTF
TRBV15	TRBD1	TRBJ2-7	.	TGTGCCACCAGCAGCACCGGGACAGCTGTCCTTAATTCCTACGAGCAGTACTTC	CATSSTGTAVLNSYEQYF
TRBV11-2	TRBD2	TRBJ2-1	.	TGTGCCAGCAGCTTAAGCGGGGGGGGAGGGAATGAGCAGTTCTTC	CASSLSGGGGNEQFF
TRBV25-1	TRBD2	TRBJ2-1	.	TGTGCCAGCCGGACTAGCGGGAGATCGAATGAGCAGTTCTTC	CASRTSGRSNEQFF
TRBV4-1	.	TRBJ2-7	.	TGCGCCAGCAGCGGACAAGGTATCAGGGGGGCCTACGAGCAGTACTTC	CASSGQGIRGAYEQYF
TRBV19	.	TRBJ2-3	once	TGTGCCAGTAGTCTCTCCCTACAGGGAACCACAGATACGCAGTATTTT	CASSLSLQGTTDTQYF
TRBV19	.	TRBJ2-2	.	TGTGCCAGTAGTGGCCTCAACACCGGGGAGCTGTTTTTT	CASSGLNTGELFF
TRBV28	.	TRBJ2-7	.	TGTGCCAGCAATCTGTCGGGCTACGAGCAGTACTTC	CASNLSGYEQYF
TRBV10-3	.	TRBJ2-7	.	TGTGCCATCAGTGAGTCGACGGGACTCCGCTCCTACGAGCAGTACTTC	CAISESTGLRSYEQYF
TRBV6-5	TRBD1	TRBJ2-7	.	TGTGCCAGCAGATCCGGGACAGGGGTCTACGAGCAGTACTTC	CASRSGTGVYEQYF
TRBV4-1	.	TRBJ2-5	.	TGCGCCAGCAGCCAAGGGGGAAGGGGGGAGACCCAGTACTTC	CASSQGGRGETQYF
TRBV19	TRBD1	TRBJ2-4	.	TGTGCCAGTACCCAACCCCGACAGGGGCCGGCCAAAAACATTCAGTACTTC	CASTQPRQGPAKNIQYF
TRBV6-1	TRBD1	TRBJ2-2	few	TGTGCCAGCAGTGAAGGGACAGGGAATACGGGGGAGCTGTTTTTT	CASSEGTGNTGELFF
TRBV11-2	.	TRBJ1-2	.	TGTGCCAGCAGCTTCGAGTCCTCCGGCTATGGCTACACCTTC	CASSFESSGYGYTF
TRBV11-2	TRBD1	TRBJ1-5	.	TGTGCCAGCAGCCTTAAGACAGGGCCCTTACGGAATCAGCCCCAGCATTTT	CASSLKTGPLRNQPQHF
TRBV7-2	TRBD2	TRBJ2-1	.	TGTGCCAGCAGCCTCTACAGACTAGCGGGAGTCCACAATGAGCAGTTCTTC	CASSLYRLAGVHNEQFF
TRBV5-8	.	TRBJ1-1	.	TGTGCCAGCAACCAATGGGGGCCAGCTTTCTTT	CASNQWGPAFF
TRBV11-2	TRBD1	TRBJ2-3	.	TGTGCCAGCAGCTTAGATCAAAGGGGGCGAAGAAGCACAGATACGCAGTATTTT	CASSLDQRGRRSTDTQYF
TRBV11-2	TRBD2	TRBJ2-7	.	TGTGCCAGCAGCCTCCGAGGACTAGCGTTAACCTACGAGCAGTACTTC	CASSLRGLALTYEQYF